The clone carrying this TCR beta chain was counted only a few times. Its antigen is not known. The sample originates from a study of beta chain features in type 1 diabetes. Findings of the study overall: For Type 1 diabetes patients, all four CD4+ subsets carried TCRB CDR3s that were moderately but significantly shorter.

Isolated RNA was reverse transcribed in full, so expressed TCRB transcripts were sequenced. TCRdb's table, derived via immunoSEQ multiplex PCR, lists solely in-frame clones and lacks some. Found here are under 200,000 clones, 10% of them singletons; the top ten hold more than 0.4%. The CDR3 extends over 15 amino acids. The ends lost 1 base at V and 8 bases at J; junction bases unmatched: 7. Germline V lookup: CDR1 MDHEN, CDR2 SYDVKM. The sequenced sample consisted of central memory CD4+ T cells from blood. This receptor was obtained from a man aged 30 to 39 with type 1 diabetes. The gene calls are TRBV28 and TRBJ1-2, with 10 bases fitting TRBD1. As DNA, the CDR3 is TGTGCCAGCAGTTTATTTCGACAGGGGGCGAGAGGCTACACCTTC. This encodes CASSLFRQGARGYTF.